This T cell receptor beta chain was observed in a study of blood T cell repertoires in COVID-19 (dated by TCRdb to about 2020). As for the study more broadly: The collaborator samples originated in the United States, Italy and Spain and spanned the acute and convalescent phases of COVID-19. Nearly every sample came with metadata listing a de-identified subject ID, COVID-19 status, age in years and sex. Where available, HLA class I and class II types were taken from metadata supplied by the sample provider and were not determined by assay-based typing. The samples were drawn from two sources: the first 160 participants of the ongoing ImmuneRACE study, and over 950 subjects contributed by 6 global collaborators. The material from the prospective study consisted of cDNA or gDNA derived from T cells, B-cell-depleted T cells, or PBMCs. Deeply sampled blood TCRbeta repertoires from subjects exposed to, actively infected with, or recovered from COVID-19 were included in the dataset. The repertoires were released in a freely available public database meant as a resource for research on the immune response to SARS-CoV-2.

TCRbeta CDR3 regions were amplified from genomic DNA using the immunoSEQ Assay, a bias-controlled multiplex PCR. The study's processing was this. Nucleated cell counts per sample were estimated from amplification of reference gene primers within the assay. To quantify the absolute abundance of each unique TCRbeta CDR3 rearrangement, sequence reads were collapsed and filtered. For each sample, productive Simpson clonality was calculated by taking the square root of Simpson's diversity index across productive rearrangements. TCRdb carries this immuneACCESS record with in-frame sequences only. Its versions omit some clonotypes, under half of them owing to an unresolved V gene in the studies checked, with the rest unexplained. V and J calls and clone size are as listed in that table; D and trimming were resolved from the DNA. The sample profile shows under 200,000 clones; around four fifths of them were found once. 9.1% of the sample lies in the top ten.

The investigation overall reported the following: The amount of clinical and demographic metadata varied by source and participant and was provided uncurated.

Each collaborating institution followed its own protocols to collect whole blood in K2EDTA tubes. For TCRbeta analysis, collaborators shipped samples in one of three forms: frozen whole blood, isolated PBMCs, or DNA extracted from either of those sample types. As regards this clone: No cognate antigen has been identified for it. Base qualities are not at hand, and no much larger clone is one base apart.

The junction carries 9 bases between V and J, which are trimmed by 4 bases and 5 bases respectively. From cysteine to phenylalanine, the CDR3 is 13 amino acids long. The read is trimmed to its CDR3 DNA, 39 bases read in frame from base 1. The TCR originated in a woman of 80 years or more with active or convalescent COVID-19. The sample comprised peripheral blood. Recombination connected TRBV12-3 or TRBV12-4 to TRBJ1-5; no confident D gene assignment can be made. CDR3 reads: CASSSWGDQPQHF. The DNA is TGTGCCAGCAGTTCGTGGGGAGATCAGCCCCAGCATTTT.